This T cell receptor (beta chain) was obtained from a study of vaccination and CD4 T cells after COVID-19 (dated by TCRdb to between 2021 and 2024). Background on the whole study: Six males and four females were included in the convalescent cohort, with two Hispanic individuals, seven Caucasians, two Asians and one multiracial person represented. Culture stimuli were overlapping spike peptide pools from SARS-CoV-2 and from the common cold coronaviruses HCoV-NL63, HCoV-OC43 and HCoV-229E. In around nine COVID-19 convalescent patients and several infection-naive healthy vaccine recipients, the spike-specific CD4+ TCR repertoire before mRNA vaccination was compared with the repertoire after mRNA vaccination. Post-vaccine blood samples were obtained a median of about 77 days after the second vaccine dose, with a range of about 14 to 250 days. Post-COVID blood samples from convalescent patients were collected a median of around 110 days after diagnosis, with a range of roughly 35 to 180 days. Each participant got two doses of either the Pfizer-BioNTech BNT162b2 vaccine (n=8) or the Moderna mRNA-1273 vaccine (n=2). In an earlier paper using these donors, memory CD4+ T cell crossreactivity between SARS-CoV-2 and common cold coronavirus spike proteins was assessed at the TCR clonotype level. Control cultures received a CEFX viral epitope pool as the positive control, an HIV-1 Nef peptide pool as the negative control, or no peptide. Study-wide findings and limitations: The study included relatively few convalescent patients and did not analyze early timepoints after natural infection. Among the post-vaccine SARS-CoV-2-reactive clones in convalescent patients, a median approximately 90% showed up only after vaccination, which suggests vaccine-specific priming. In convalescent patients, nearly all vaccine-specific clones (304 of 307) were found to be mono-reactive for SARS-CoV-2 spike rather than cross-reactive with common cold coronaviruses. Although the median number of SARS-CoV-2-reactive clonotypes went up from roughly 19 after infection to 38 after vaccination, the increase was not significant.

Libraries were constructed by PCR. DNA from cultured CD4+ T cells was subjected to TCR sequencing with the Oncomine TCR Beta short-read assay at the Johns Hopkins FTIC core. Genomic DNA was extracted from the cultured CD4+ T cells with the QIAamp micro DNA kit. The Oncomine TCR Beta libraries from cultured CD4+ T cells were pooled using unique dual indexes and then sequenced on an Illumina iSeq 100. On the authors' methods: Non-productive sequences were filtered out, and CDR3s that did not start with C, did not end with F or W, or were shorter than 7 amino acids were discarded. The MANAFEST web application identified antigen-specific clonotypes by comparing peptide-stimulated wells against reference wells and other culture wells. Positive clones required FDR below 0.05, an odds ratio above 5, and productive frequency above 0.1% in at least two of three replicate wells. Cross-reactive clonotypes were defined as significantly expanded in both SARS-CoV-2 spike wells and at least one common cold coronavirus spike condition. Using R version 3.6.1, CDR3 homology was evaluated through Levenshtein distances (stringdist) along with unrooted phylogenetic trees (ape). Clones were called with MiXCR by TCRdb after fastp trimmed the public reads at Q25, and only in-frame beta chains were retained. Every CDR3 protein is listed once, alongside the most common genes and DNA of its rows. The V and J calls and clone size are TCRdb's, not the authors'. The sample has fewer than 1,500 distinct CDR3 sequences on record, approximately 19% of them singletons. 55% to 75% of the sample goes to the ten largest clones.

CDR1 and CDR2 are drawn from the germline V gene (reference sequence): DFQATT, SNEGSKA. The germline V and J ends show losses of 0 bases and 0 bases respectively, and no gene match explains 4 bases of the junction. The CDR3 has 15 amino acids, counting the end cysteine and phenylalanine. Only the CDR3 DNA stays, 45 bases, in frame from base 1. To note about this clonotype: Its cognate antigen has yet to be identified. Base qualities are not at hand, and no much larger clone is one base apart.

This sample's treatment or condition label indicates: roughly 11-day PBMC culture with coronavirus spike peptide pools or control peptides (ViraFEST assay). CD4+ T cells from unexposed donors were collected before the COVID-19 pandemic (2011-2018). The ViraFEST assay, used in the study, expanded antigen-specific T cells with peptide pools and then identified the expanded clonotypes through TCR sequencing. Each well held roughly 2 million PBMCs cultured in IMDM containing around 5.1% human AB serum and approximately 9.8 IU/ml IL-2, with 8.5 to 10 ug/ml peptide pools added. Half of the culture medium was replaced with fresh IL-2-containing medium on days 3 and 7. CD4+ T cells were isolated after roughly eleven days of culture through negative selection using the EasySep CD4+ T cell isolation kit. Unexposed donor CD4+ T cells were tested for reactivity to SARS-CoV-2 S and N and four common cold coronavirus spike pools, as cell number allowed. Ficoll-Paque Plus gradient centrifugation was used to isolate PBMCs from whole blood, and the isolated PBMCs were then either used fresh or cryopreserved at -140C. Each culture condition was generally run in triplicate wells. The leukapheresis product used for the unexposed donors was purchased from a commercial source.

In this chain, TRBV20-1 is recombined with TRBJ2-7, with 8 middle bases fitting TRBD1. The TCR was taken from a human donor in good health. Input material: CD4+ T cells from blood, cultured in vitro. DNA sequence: TGCAGTGCTAGAGATCTTGGACAGGGCTCCTACGAGCAGTACTTC. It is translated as CSARDLGQGSYEQYF.